Each of the 7 T cell receptor beta chains below was sequenced from the same sample in a study of cytomegalovirus exposure and HLA in healthy donors. Vbeta (60) and Jbeta (13) primers were used in the PCR. Method: immunoSEQ multiplex PCR; TCRdb's copy keeps in-frame clones and lacks some. The table includes 150,000 or so clones, roughly 80% detected once. The sequencing input was PBMCs. These receptors came from a female donor in good health and CMV-seronegative.

V usage is TRBV10-3 and J usage is TRBJ2-2; 7 bases align to TRBD1. V trimming: 2 bases; J trimming: 4 bases; junction bases outside the gene matches: 4. There are 15 residues in the CDR3. Germline-derived CDR1 and CDR2 are ENHRY and SYGVKD. The CDR3 DNA reads as TGTGCCATCAGTGAGCAACAGGGGATCACCGGGGAGCTGTTTTTT. Protein product: CAISEQQGITGELFF.

The table lists this clone with a few counts. This chain links TRBV30 with TRBJ1-2; 7 bases are shared with TRBD1. After removal of 3 bases from V and 3 bases from J, the junction contained 7 bases not matched to a gene. The germline CDR1 and CDR2 sequences are GTSNPN and SVGIG (reference sequence). The CDR3 runs 14 residues. In DNA, the CDR3 is TGTGCCTGGAGGCCGGACAGGTGGGACTATGGCTACACCTTC. It is translated as CAWRPDRWDYGYTF.

To note about this clone: One junction end disagrees with the germline gene, perhaps due to a read error. The chain combines TRBV27 with TRBJ1-5; 8 nucleotides match TRBD1. The germline CDR1 and CDR2 sequences are MNHEY and SMNVEV (reference sequence). CDR3 size: 16 residues. CDR3 sequence (DNA): TGTGCCAGCAGTTCCCGGCCCGACAGGGGTTATCATCCCCAGCATTTT. Encoded protein: CASSSRPDRGYHPQHF.

The chain links TRBV30 to TRBJ2-7, with a possible D match to TRBD2 (5 bases). Germline values: CDR1 GTSNPN, CDR2 SVGIG (reference sequence). V was cut by 1 base and J by 6 bases, with 7 bases left in between. The CDR3 consists of 11 residues. Here the CDR3 DNA reads TGTGCCTGGAGTGCCACTAGCGAGCAGTACTTC. As protein: CAWSATSEQYF.

The V gene is TRBV28, the J gene TRBJ1-4, with D maybe TRBD1 (5 bases). The V gene lost 5 bases and the J gene lost 6 bases, with 16 bases spanning the gap. The germline V gene has CDR1 MDHEN and CDR2 SYDVKM. The CDR3 totals 15 residues. CDR3 region: CASSLRPGGDEKLFF. Here the CDR3 DNA reads TGTGCCAGCAGTCTCAGGCCGGGGGGGGATGAAAAACTGTTTTTT. The full variable domain, with the rest looked up from reference TRBV28 and TRBJ1-4, is DVKVTQSSRYLVKRTGEKVFLECVQDMDHENMFWYRQDPGLGLRLIYFSYDVKMKEKGDIPEGYSVSREKKERFSLILESASTNQTSMYLCASSLRPGGDEKLFFGSGTQLSVL.

This clone was counted between two and nine times. CDR3 coding DNA: TGCAGCGTTGAAGATCGTGGCAGGGGGCCCACAGATACGCAGTATTTT. Its translation is CSVEDRGRGPTDTQYF. The V call is TRBV29-1, the J call TRBJ2-3; 8 nucleotides match TRBD1. The V gene end was trimmed by 0 bases and the J gene end by 2 bases; junction bases not matched to a gene: 7. This CDR3 is 16 amino acids long. Per the germline V gene, CDR1 is SQVTM and CDR2 is ANQGSEA.

The chain has TRBV7-7 and TRBJ2-5, with 8 positions matching TRBD2. Trimming at V came to 5 bases and at J to 2 bases, leaving 7 bases not matched to a gene. This CDR3 region has 15 residues. In germline, CDR1 is SSHAT, CDR2 FNYEAQ (reference sequence). For the CDR3, the DNA is TGTGCCAGCAGCCGCCACGGGGGGGGTCAAGAGACCCAGTACTTC. The encoded protein is CASSRHGGGQETQYF.